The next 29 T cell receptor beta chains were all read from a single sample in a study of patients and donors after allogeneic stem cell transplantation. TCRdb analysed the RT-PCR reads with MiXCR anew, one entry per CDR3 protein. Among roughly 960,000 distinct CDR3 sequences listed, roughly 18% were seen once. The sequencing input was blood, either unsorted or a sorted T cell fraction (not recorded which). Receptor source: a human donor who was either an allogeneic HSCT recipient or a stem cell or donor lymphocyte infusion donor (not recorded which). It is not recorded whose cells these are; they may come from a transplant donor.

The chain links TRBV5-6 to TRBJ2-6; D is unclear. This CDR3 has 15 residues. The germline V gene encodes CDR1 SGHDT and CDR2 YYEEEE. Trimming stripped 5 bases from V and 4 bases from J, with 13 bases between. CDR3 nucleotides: TGTGCCAGCAGTATCCCAGCAGCCGGGGCCAACGTCCTGACTTTC. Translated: CASSIPAAGANVLTF.

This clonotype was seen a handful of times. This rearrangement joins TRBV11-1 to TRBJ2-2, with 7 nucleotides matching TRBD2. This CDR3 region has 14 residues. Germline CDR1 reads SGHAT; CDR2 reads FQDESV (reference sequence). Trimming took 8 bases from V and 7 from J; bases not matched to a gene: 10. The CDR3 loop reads CASRPGGSIGELFF. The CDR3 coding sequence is TGTGCCAGCCGTCCGGGGGGTAGCATCGGGGAGCTGTTTTTT.

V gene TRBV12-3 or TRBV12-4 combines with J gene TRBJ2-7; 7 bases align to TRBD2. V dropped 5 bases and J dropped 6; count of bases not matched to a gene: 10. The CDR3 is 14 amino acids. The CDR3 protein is CASSPQRGGGEQYF. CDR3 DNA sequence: TGTGCCAGCAGTCCACAGCGGGGTGGGGGCGAGCAGTACTTC.

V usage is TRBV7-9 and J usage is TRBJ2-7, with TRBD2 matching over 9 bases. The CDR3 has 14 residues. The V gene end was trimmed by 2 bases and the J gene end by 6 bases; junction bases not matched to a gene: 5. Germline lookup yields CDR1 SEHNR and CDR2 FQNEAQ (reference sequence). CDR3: CASSLWASGTEQYF. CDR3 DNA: TGTGCCAGCAGCTTATGGGCTAGCGGGACCGAGCAGTACTTC.

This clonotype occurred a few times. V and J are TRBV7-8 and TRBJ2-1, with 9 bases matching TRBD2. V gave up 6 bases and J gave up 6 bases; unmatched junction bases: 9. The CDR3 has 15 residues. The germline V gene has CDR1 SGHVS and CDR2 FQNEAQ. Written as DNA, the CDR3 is TGTGCCAGCAGTCCCGGGACTAGCCCCCTCAATGAGCAGTTCTTC. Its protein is CASSPGTSPLNEQFF.

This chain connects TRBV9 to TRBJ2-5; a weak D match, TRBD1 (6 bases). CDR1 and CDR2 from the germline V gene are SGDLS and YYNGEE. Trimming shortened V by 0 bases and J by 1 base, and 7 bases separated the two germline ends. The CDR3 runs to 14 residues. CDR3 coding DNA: TGTGCCAGCAGCGTAGCAGGGGCCCAAGAGACCCAGTACTTC. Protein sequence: CASSVAGAQETQYF.

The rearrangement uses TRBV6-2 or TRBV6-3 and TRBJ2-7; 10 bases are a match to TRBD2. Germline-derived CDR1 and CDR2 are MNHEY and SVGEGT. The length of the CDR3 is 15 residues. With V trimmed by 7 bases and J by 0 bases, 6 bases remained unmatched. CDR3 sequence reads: CASKETSGNSYEQYF. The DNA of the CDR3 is TGTGCCAGCAAGGAAACTAGCGGGAACTCCTACGAGCAGTACTTC.

The DNA for the CDR3 is TGTGCCAGCTCAGCAAATTCTCGGGGTTCTTGGACTGAAGCTTTCTTT. This translates into CASSANSRGSWTEAFF. The chain uses TRBV18 and TRBJ1-1; D not certain. V dropped 5 bases and J dropped 5 bases, with 21 bases sitting between them. There are 16 residues in the CDR3. Germline CDR1 KGHSH, CDR2 LQKENI.

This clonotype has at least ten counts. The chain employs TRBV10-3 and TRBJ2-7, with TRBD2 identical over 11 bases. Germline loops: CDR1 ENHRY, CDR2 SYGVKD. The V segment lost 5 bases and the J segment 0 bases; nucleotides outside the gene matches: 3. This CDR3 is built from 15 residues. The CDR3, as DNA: TGTGCCATCAGTACGGGGACTAGCGGCTCCTACGAGCAGTACTTC. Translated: CAISTGTSGSYEQYF.

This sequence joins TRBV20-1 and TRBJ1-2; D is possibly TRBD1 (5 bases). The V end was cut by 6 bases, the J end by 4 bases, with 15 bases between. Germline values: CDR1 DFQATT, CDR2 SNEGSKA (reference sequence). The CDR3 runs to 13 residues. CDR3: CSAPRGGGYGYTF. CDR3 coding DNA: TGCAGTGCCCCTCGGGGGGGGGGCTATGGCTACACCTTC.

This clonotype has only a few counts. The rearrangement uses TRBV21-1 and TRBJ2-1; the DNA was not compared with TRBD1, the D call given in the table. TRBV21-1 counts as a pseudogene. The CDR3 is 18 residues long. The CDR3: CASSNRQEVSLGDNEQFF. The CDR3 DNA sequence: TGTGCCAGCAGCAACCGACAGGAGGTTAGTTTGGGCGACAATGAGCAGTTCTTC.

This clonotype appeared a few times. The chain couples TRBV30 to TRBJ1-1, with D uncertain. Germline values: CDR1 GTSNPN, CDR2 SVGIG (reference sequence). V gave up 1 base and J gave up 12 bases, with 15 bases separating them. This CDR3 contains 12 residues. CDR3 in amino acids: CAWSGTRRESFF. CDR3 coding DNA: TGTGCCTGGAGTGGGACCAGGCGAGAATCTTTCTTT.

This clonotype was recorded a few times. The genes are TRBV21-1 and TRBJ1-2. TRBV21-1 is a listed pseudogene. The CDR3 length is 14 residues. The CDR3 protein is CASSKAEEGYGYTF. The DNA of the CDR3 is TGTGCCAGCAGCAAAGCGGAGGAGGGGTATGGCTACACCTTC.

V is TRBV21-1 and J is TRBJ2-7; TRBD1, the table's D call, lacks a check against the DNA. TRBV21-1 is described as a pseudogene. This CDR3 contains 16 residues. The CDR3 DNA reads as TGTGCCAGCAGCCAGGGGTGGGGACACCAGACCTACGAGCAGTACTTC. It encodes CASSQGWGHQTYEQYF.

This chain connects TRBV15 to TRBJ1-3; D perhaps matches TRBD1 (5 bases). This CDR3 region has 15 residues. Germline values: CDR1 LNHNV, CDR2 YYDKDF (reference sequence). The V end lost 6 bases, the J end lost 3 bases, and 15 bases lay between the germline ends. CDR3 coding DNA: TGTGCCACCAGGGGAATGGGAGGGGATGGAAACACCATATATTTT. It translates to CATRGMGGDGNTIYF.

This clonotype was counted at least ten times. The CDR3 spells CASSPLAGQGTHNEQFF. The CDR3, as DNA: TGTGCCAGCAGTCCTTTAGCCGGACAGGGGACCCACAATGAGCAGTTCTTC. The chain recombines TRBV25-1 with TRBJ2-1, with TRBD1 matching over 9 bases. CDR1 and CDR2 from the germline V gene are MGHDK and SYGVNS. The CDR3 sequence is 17 residues long. Losses at the gene ends were 5 bases for V and 5 bases for J; bases not matched to a gene: 13.

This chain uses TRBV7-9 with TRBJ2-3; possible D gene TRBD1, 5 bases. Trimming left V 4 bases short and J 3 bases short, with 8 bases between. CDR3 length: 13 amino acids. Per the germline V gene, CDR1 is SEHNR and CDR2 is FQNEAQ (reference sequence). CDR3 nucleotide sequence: TGTGCCAGCAGCTGGACATCGACAGATACGCAGTATTTT. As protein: CASSWTSTDTQYF.

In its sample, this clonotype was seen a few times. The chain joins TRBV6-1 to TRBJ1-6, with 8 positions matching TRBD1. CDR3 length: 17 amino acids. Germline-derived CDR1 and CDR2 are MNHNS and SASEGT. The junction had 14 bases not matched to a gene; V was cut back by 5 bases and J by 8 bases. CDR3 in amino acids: CASSLAQGASFDSPLHF. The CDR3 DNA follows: TGTGCCAGCAGTCTTGCCCAGGGGGCGAGTTTTGATTCACCCCTCCACTTT.

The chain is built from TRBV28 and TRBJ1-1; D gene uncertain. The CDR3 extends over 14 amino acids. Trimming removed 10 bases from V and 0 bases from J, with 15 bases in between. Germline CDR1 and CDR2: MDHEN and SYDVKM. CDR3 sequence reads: CATLVGALNTEAFF. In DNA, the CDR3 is TGTGCCACCTTGGTAGGAGCTTTGAACACTGAAGCTTTCTTT.

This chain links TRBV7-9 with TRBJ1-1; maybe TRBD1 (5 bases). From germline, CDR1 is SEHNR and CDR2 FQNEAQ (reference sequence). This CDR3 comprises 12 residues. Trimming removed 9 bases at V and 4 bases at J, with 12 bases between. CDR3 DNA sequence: TGTGCCAGTCTCGGTAGGGGCACTGAAGCTTTCTTT. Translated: CASLGRGTEAFF.

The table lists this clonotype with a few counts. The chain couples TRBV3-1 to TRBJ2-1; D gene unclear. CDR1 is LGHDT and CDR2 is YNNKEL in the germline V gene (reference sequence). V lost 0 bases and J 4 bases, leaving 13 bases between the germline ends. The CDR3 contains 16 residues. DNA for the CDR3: TGTGCCAGCAGCCAAGAAAGGGTACAGACATACAATGAGCAGTTCTTC. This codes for CASSQERVQTYNEQFF.

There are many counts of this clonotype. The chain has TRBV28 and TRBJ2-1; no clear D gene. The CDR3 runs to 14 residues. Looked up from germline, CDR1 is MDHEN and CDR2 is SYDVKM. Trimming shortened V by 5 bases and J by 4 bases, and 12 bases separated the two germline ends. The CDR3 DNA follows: TGTGCCAGCAGTGGATGGGCCTTTTACAATGAGCAGTTCTTC. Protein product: CASSGWAFYNEQFF.

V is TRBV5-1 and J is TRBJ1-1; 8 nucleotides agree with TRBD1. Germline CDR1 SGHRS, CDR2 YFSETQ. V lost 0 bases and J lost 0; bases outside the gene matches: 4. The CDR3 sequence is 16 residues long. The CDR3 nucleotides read TGCGCCAGCAGCTTGGGGGGGACAGGATTGAACACTGAAGCTTTCTTT. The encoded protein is CASSLGGTGLNTEAFF.

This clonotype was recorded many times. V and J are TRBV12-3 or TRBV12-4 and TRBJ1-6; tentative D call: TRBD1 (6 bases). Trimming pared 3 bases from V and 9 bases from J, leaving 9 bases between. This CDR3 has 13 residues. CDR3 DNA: TGTGCCAGCAGTTTGACAGGCGGTTCACCCCTCCACTTT. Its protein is CASSLTGGSPLHF.

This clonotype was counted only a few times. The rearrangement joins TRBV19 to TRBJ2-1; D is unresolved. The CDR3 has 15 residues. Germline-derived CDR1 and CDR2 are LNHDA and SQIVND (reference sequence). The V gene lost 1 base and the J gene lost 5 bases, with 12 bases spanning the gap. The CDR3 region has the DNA TGTGCCAGTAGTATAGTCTTGACCCAAGACAATGAGCAGTTCTTC. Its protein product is CASSIVLTQDNEQFF. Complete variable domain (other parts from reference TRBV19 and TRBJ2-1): DGGITQSPKYLFRKEGQNVTLSCEQNLNHDAMYWYRQDPGQGLRLIYYSQIVNDFQKGDIAEGYSVSREKKESFPLTVTSAQKNPTAFYLCASSIVLTQDNEQFFGPGTRLTVL.

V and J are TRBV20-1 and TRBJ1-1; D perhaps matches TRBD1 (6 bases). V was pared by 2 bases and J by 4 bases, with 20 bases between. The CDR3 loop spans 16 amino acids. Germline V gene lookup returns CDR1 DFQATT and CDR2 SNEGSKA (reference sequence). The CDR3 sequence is CSARPHRRGGGTEAFF. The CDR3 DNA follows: TGCAGTGCTAGACCACACCGCAGGGGAGGCGGCACTGAAGCTTTCTTT.

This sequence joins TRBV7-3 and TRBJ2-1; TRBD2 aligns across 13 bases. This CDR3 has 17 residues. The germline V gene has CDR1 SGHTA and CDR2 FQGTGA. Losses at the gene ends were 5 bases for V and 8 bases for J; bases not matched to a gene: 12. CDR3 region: CASSPKRTSGSKDEQFF. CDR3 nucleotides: TGTGCCAGCAGCCCAAAACGGACTAGCGGGAGCAAGGATGAGCAGTTCTTC.

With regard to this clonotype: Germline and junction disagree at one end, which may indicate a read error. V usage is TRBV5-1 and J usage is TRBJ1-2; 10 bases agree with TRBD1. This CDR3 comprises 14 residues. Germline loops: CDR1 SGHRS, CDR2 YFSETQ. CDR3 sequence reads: CTSSPGQGPYGYTF. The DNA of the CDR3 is TGCACCAGCAGCCCGGGACAGGGGCCCTATGGCTACACCTTC.

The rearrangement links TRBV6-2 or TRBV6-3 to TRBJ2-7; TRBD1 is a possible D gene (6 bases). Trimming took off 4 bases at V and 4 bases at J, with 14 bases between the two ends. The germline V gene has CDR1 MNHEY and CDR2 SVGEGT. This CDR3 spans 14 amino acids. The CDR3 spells CASSSGGQLYEQYF. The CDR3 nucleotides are TGTGCCAGCAGTTCCGGAGGACAGTTGTACGAGCAGTACTTC.